This entry lists 25 T cell receptor beta chains sequenced from one sample in a study of blood T cell repertoires in COVID-19. The method was immunoSEQ multiplex PCR; TCRdb's version includes in-frame clones alone and lacks a portion of them. The repertoire holds tens of thousands of clones, roughly 76% seen once, with more than 15% in the top ten. The sequenced sample consisted of peripheral blood. These receptors all come from a woman older than 75 with active or convalescent COVID-19.

The rearrangement uses TRBV18 and TRBJ1-2, with 9 nucleotides matching TRBD1. Germline V gene data show CDR1 as KGHSH and CDR2 as LQKENI. Trimming at V came to 3 bases and at J to 2 bases, leaving 4 bases not matched to a gene. The length of the CDR3 is 15 residues. In nucleotides, the CDR3 is TGTGCCAGCTCACCCGGGACAGGGACGAACTATGGCTACACCTTC. Translation: CASSPGTGTNYGYTF.

This chain links TRBV6-5 with TRBJ2-7; possible D gene TRBD2, 7 bases. Trimming removed 6 bases at V and 3 bases at J, with 18 bases between. CDR1 and CDR2 from the germline V gene are MNHEY and SVGAGI. This CDR3 region has 15 residues. The CDR3 is CASRRQAGELYEQYF. The CDR3 DNA follows: TGTGCCAGCAGGCGACAGGCGGGGGAGCTCTACGAGCAGTACTTC.

The gene calls are TRBV30 and TRBJ2-1, with 8 bases fitting TRBD1. V dropped 5 bases and J dropped 5; count of bases not matched to a gene: 2. Germline V lookup: CDR1 GTSNPN, CDR2 SVGIG (reference sequence). The CDR3 loop spans 12 amino acids. The CDR3 is CAWGQGNNEQFF. The CDR3 bases are TGTGCCTGGGGACAGGGCAACAATGAGCAGTTCTTC.

This chain links TRBV10-3 with TRBJ2-2; 11 nucleotides match TRBD2. The CDR3 is made up of 15 amino acids. Germline V gene lookup returns CDR1 ENHRY and CDR2 SYGVKD. The junction had 3 bases not matched to a gene; V was cut back by 6 bases and J by 3 bases. CDR3 sequence (DNA): TGTGCCATCAGAGCGGGACTAGCGGACACCGGGGAGCTGTTTTTT. Translated, it gives CAIRAGLADTGELFF.

This chain links TRBV5-6 with TRBJ2-1; 8 nucleotides line up with TRBD2. The trim removed 4 bases at V and 4 bases at J, leaving 7 bases unmatched. Germline lookup yields CDR1 SGHDT and CDR2 YYEEEE. The CDR3 length is 15 residues. The CDR3 is CASSPGSGGYNEQFF. The CDR3 region has the DNA TGTGCCAGCAGCCCGGGGAGCGGGGGATACAATGAGCAGTTCTTC.

The chain links TRBV7-9 to TRBJ2-3; 9 bases map to TRBD1. With 3 bases clipped from V and 0 bases from J, the junction kept 4 bases outside the gene matches. Germline V CDR1 and CDR2: SEHNR, FQNEAQ (reference sequence). This CDR3 region has 16 residues. The CDR3 protein is CASSLGQGASTDTQYF. CDR3 coding DNA: TGTGCCAGCAGCTTGGGACAGGGTGCTAGCACAGATACGCAGTATTTT.

The chain combines TRBV7-9 with TRBJ1-1, with 10 nucleotides matching TRBD1. This CDR3 region has 15 residues. CDR1 is SEHNR and CDR2 is FQNEAQ in the germline V gene (reference sequence). Germline trimming cut 5 bases from V and 0 bases from J; bases unmatched to any gene: 3. The CDR3 spells CASSPGQGLNTEAFF. DNA of the CDR3: TGTGCCAGCAGCCCGGGACAGGGGTTGAACACTGAAGCTTTCTTT.

The V call is TRBV28, the J call TRBJ2-3; no reliable D call. There are 14 residues in the CDR3. V was pared by 6 bases and J by 2 bases, with 12 bases between. CDR1 is MDHEN, CDR2 SYDVKM, per germline. The CDR3 sequence is CASSRHSVTDTQYF. For the CDR3, the DNA is TGTGCCAGCAGCAGACATTCCGTCACAGATACGCAGTATTTT.

This clone was seen a handful of times. The chain uses TRBV7-8 and TRBJ2-1; no reliable D call. This CDR3 spans 13 amino acids. The germline V gene encodes CDR1 SGHVS and CDR2 FQNEAQ. The ends were cut back, 1 base at V and 8 bases at J, with 9 bases in the middle. Here the CDR3 reads CASSLGVRDEQFF. Here the CDR3 DNA reads TGTGCCAGCAGCTTAGGGGTCCGGGATGAGCAGTTCTTC.

The chain has TRBV9 and TRBJ2-5, with TRBD2 matching 8 bases. Germline lookup yields CDR1 SGDLS and CDR2 YYNGEE. CDR3 length equals 15 residues. V shed 0 bases, J shed 5 bases, and the junction held 6 bases outside the gene matches. The CDR3 nucleotides are TGTGCCAGCAGCGTAGATCAGCGGGAGACGGAGACCCAGTACTTC. It is translated as CASSVDQRETETQYF.

This clone came up once. The V call is TRBV7-3, the J call TRBJ1-3, with 8 bases fitting TRBD1. V was pared by 3 bases and J by 2 bases, with 3 bases of the junction left unmatched. Germline V gene lookup returns CDR1 SGHTA and CDR2 FQGTGA. CDR3 length: 15 residues. The CDR3 region has the DNA TGTGCCAGCAGCTTCACAGGGGGACCTGGAAACACCATATATTTT. The encoded protein is CASSFTGGPGNTIYF.

J is TRBJ2-1 and V is TRBV5-5; 7 positions match TRBD2. V shed 2 bases, J shed 7 bases, and the junction held 3 bases outside the gene matches. Germline CDR1 is SGHKS and CDR2 is YYEKEE (reference sequence). CDR3 length: 13 amino acids. CDR3 region: CASSLAGRNEQFF. CDR3 coding DNA: TGTGCCAGCAGCTTAGCGGGACGAAATGAGCAGTTCTTC.

The chain uses TRBV19 and TRBJ1-2; 7 bases are a match to TRBD1. This CDR3 is 12 amino acids long. Germline trimming cut 9 bases from V and 2 bases from J; bases unmatched to any gene: 3. Germline V lookup: CDR1 LNHDA, CDR2 SQIVND (reference sequence). The CDR3 DNA follows: TGTGCCAGCGGGACAGTCAACTATGGCTACACCTTC. This encodes CASGTVNYGYTF.

This clone is a singleton in its sample. This chain links TRBV5-1 with TRBJ2-5; tentative D call: TRBD1 (5 bases). The V end was cut by 5 bases, the J end by 4 bases, with 15 bases between. Looked up from germline, CDR1 is SGHRS and CDR2 is YFSETQ. The CDR3 runs 14 residues. The CDR3 region has the DNA TGCGCCAGCAGTGCCGACAGAAACGGAGAGACCCAGTACTTC. Its protein product is CASSADRNGETQYF.

The gene calls are TRBV21-1 and TRBJ2-7; the table's D call of TRBD1 was not tested on the DNA. TRBV21-1 is marked as a pseudogene. The CDR3 covers 15 residues. The CDR3 loop reads CASSKKGHQFIEQYF. For the CDR3, the DNA is TGTGCCAGCAGCAAAAAGGGGCACCAGTTTATCGAGCAGTACTTC.

V usage is TRBV2 and J usage is TRBJ2-2, with TRBD2 matching over 7 bases. Germline CDR1 SNHLY, CDR2 FYNNEI. The CDR3 runs 16 residues. V lost 7 bases, J lost 0 bases, and 8 bases stayed unmatched. DNA for the CDR3: TGTGCCAGCAACTTTTGGGGGGGATCGAACACCGGGGAGCTGTTTTTT. It specifies CASNFWGGSNTGELFF.

The V gene is TRBV7-6, the J gene TRBJ1-6; 8 bases align to TRBD1. Germline loops: CDR1 SGHVS, CDR2 FNYEAQ. The CDR3 runs 17 residues. The V gene end was trimmed by 0 bases and the J gene end by 8 bases; junction bases not matched to a gene: 9. For the CDR3, the DNA is TGTGCCAGCAGCTTAGCGGCGGCAGGGGGCATTGATTCACCCCTCCACTTT. Translating it yields CASSLAAAGGIDSPLHF.

This clone was observed a single time. CDR3 region: CASSLALAGGPDTQYF. The DNA of the CDR3 is TGTGCCAGCAGCTTAGCACTAGCGGGGGGCCCAGATACGCAGTATTTT. The chain combines TRBV7-2 with TRBJ2-3; TRBD2 matches 12 bases. The trim removed 0 bases at V and 4 bases at J, leaving 2 bases unmatched. CDR1 is SGHTA and CDR2 is FQGNSA in the germline V gene. The CDR3 extends over 16 amino acids.

The chain combines TRBV5-1 with TRBJ2-7; the D gene is possibly TRBD2 (6 bases). Germline V CDR1 and CDR2: SGHRS, YFSETQ. The ends were cut back, 5 bases at V and 6 bases at J, with 12 bases in the middle. This CDR3 is built from 12 residues. DNA for the CDR3: TGCGCCAGCAGGGAGGGTACAGTCGAGCAGTACTTC. The encoded protein is CASREGTVEQYF.

The chain is built from TRBV6-1 and TRBJ2-2; D is unclear. Looked up from germline, CDR1 is MNHNS and CDR2 is SASEGT. CDR3 length: 14 amino acids. V was cut by 3 bases and J by 3 bases, with 8 bases left in between. CDR3 DNA: TGTGCCAGCAGTGAGTCACCGGACACCGGGGAGCTGTTTTTT. Translating it yields CASSESPDTGELFF.

This chain uses TRBV5-1 with TRBJ2-1, with 11 bases fitting TRBD2. The junction had 8 bases not matched to a gene; V was cut back by 4 bases and J by 8 bases. CDR1 is SGHRS, CDR2 YFSETQ, per germline. This CDR3 is 15 amino acids long. The CDR3 loop is CASSTTSGVVYEQFF. In DNA form, the CDR3 reads TGCGCCAGCAGCACGACTAGCGGGGTTGTGTATGAGCAGTTCTTC.

In its sample, this clone was seen once. The V and J genes are TRBV27 and TRBJ2-1, with D maybe TRBD2 (6 bases). Trimming took 0 bases from V and 8 from J, leaving 17 bases between them. The CDR3 contains 16 residues. Germline CDR1 is MNHEY and CDR2 is SMNVEV (reference sequence). CDR3: CASSLSPDLGGDEQFF. The CDR3 DNA sequence: TGTGCCAGCAGTTTATCGCCGGACCTCGGAGGGGATGAGCAGTTCTTC.

This clone was observed at least ten times. At one boundary the junction diverges from the germline segment, which might be a read error. The chain carries TRBV7-2 and TRBJ1-6; TRBD1 is a possible D gene (6 bases). Germline lookup yields CDR1 SGHTA and CDR2 FQGNSA. This CDR3 is 15 amino acids long. CDR3 sequence (DNA): TGTGCCAGCAGTTTAGGAATAGGGGGGGGATCACCCCTCCACTTT. Amino acids: CASSLGIGGGSPLHF.

This clone has just a few counts. This chain joins TRBV11-2 and TRBJ2-2, with D uncertain. Trimming took off 0 bases at V and 1 base at J, with 6 bases between the two ends. The CDR3 runs to 15 residues. Germline-derived CDR1 and CDR2 are SGHAT and FQNNGV. CDR3 residues: CASSLDTGNTGELFF. In DNA form, the CDR3 reads TGTGCCAGCAGCTTAGATACGGGGAACACCGGGGAGCTGTTTTTT.

This sequence joins TRBV5-4 and TRBJ2-3; possible D gene TRBD2, 6 bases. The ends were cut back, 0 bases at V and 0 bases at J, with 8 bases in the middle. CDR3 size: 15 residues. From germline, CDR1 is SGHNT and CDR2 YYREEE (reference sequence). The CDR3 DNA reads as TGTGCCAGCAGCTTGGGTGCGGGGAGCACAGATACGCAGTATTTT. Its protein product is CASSLGAGSTDTQYF.